This TCR beta chain is from a study of identical twins listed by TCRdb under 2016. Regarding the complete study: The study deep-sequenced TCR alpha and beta repertoires from monozygotic twins, unrelated adults of various ages and cord blood to test whether fetal clonotypes persist. To rule out contamination, the twin experiments were replicated at different times with different library preparation protocols. Results the study describes overall, beyond this receptor: Zero-insertion analyses could be partly confounded by invariant T cells such as MAIT and iNKT, although diverse VJ usage argued against such confounding for most clonotypes. Out-of-frame TCR alpha sharing in monozygotic twins was systematically underestimated by recombination models, whereas sharing between unrelated individuals was in agreement with the recombination models. Compared with coincidental sharing between unrelated individuals, an excess of low generation-probability sequences was observed among out-of-frame TCR alpha sequences shared between twins. Fewer insertions were carried by abundant cord blood beta clonotypes, a similar but weaker trend appeared in young adult naive repertoires, and no such trend appeared in memory repertoires. The excess sharing between twins in beta out-of-frame sequences was weaker because fewer shared sequences reduced the signal-to-noise ratio. Because the same donors could not be followed over many years, the conclusions relied on cross-sectional statistical analysis.

The library was produced with 5' RACE. TCRdb shows the sequencer as Illumina HiSeq 2000. A universal primer binding site was introduced by template switching, and a unique molecular identifier was present in the final cDNA, enabling accurate counting of TCR cDNA molecules. Specific primers in the conserved constant-segment region were used to synthesize first-strand cDNA for the TCR alpha and beta chains. Each cDNA library was double barcoded, with a SMART-Mk sample barcode plus Illumina barcodes, to control for contamination. Two successive PCR steps introduced TruSeq adapter sequences along with Illumina sample barcodes. TCR alpha and beta cDNA libraries were sequenced on the Illumina HiSeq platform with custom primers. The authors' pipeline ran thus. MiGEC was used to process raw reads and extract unique molecular identifiers, and MiXCR was used to find CDR3 positions. For each individual, recombination models were inferred using an EM algorithm with the repgenHMM and IGoR tools. Shared clonotype analysis was performed with the tcR package in R, normalizing sharing by the product of cloneset sizes. To study raw recombination without the effects of thymic and clonal selection, out-of-frame nonproductive sequences were analyzed. Starting from the raw public reads, TCRdb applied fastp trimming at Q25, assembled clones with MiXCR and retained in-frame beta chains. Merged by CDR3 protein, the rows form single entries marked with the most common genes and DNA. These V and J calls derive from TCRdb rather than the authors' analysis. The sample table lists 1.5 million to 2 million distinct CDR3 sequences, under 35% of them with a count of one. The top ten clonotypes cover approximately 0.29% of the sample.

Only healthy Caucasian donors were included. In its sample, this clonotype was seen a few times. Its cognate antigen has yet to be identified. No much larger clone exists at a distance of one base, and base qualities are not known. This TCR was recovered from a newborn girl in good health. Sequences were obtained from cord blood.

At the DNA level, the sequence is TGTGCCACCGGCGGGACTCTAAATGAGCAGTTCTTC. Translated, it reads CATGGTLNEQFF. The chain is encoded by TRBV24-1 joined to TRBJ2-1; the D gene is perhaps TRBD2, on 6 matching bases. The CDR3 runs 12 amino acids, cysteine and phenylalanine included. Of all the DNA, just the CDR3 is kept, 36 bases in frame from base 1. Looking up the germline V gene yields CDR1 KGHDR and CDR2 SFDVKD. V sheds 9 bases and J sheds 7 bases, leaving 12 bases between their ends.